This T cell receptor (beta chain) came from a study of TIL therapy for anti-PD-1-resistant metastatic lung cancer. Sequencing used immunoSEQ v3. Clones were read by immunoSEQ multiplex PCR, and TCRdb kept only the in-frame ones, dropping some. The sample lists approximately 87,000 clones; approximately 65% were seen once. This clone showed up just once. The CDR3 loop spans 12 amino acids. The germline gives CDR1 SEHNR, CDR2 FQNEAQ (reference sequence). V lost 4 bases and J lost 2, with 4 bases in between. As for time point: pre-treatment sample, taken before nivolumab and TIL therapy. The tumor samples were excised metastases, mostly pleural nodules or supraclavicular lymph nodes. Tumor harvest preceded PD-1/PD-L1 blockade, followed by nivolumab treatment. Adults with stage 4 NSCLC were enrolled in a phase I trial.

The input for sequencing was tumor tissue, taken at baseline. The chain uses TRBV7-9 and TRBJ2-3; no clear D. This TCR derives from a person aged 25 to 79 with non-small cell lung cancer. Here the CDR3 reads CASSWTTDTQYF. CDR3 in DNA: TGTGCCAGCAGCTGGACCACAGATACGCAGTATTTT.